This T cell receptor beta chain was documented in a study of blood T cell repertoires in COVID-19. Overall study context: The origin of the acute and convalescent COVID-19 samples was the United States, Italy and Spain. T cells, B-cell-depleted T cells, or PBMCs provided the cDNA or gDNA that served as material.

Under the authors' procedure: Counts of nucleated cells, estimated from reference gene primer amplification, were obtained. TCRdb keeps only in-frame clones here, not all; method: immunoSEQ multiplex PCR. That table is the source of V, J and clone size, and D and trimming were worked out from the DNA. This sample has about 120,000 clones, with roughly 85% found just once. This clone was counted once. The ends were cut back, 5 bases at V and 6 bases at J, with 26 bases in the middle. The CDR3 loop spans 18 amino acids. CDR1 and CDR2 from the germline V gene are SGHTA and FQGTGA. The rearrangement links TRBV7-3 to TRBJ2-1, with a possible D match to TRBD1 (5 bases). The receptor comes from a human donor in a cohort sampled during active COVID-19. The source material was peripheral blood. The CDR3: CASSPPNTGARRANEQFF. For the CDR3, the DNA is TGTGCCAGCAGCCCACCAAATACAGGAGCGAGAAGGGCCAATGAGCAGTTCTTC.